This T cell receptor beta chain was recorded in a study of human T cells and chemical hapten exposure. Using its own MiXCR run on the RACE reads, TCRdb lists one record per CDR3 protein. Altogether roughly 50,000 distinct CDR3 sequences are present, approximately 10% being singletons, with the ten largest covering 1.8%. Time point noted: patch test 1, 2 weeks after DPC sensitization. Specified treatment: therapeutic diphenylcyclopropenone sensitization with weekly scalp DPC. Unfractionated whole blood was the source of the extracted total RNA. As regards this clonotype: Its matching antigen is unknown.

The study's findings and limits: Expanded TCRs created a significantly greater count of big CDR3 similarity clusters than controls did.

This TCR came from a woman in her forties with alopecia areata. Some clones in this sample may be carry-over from other donors' samples. Sequencing used whole blood, obtained in connection with sensitization to the hapten diphenylcyclopropenone (DPC).

The CDR3 region has the DNA TGTGCCAGCATTAATTTCCGGGACTTCCTTAGCAATCAGCCCCAGCATTTT. This encodes CASINFRDFLSNQPQHF. V gene TRBV28 combines with J gene TRBJ1-5; TRBD1 is a possible D gene (5 bases). V lost 7 bases and J 0 bases, leaving 19 bases between the germline ends. CDR1 MDHEN and CDR2 SYDVKM come from the germline V gene. The CDR3 length is 17 residues.